This paragraph reports one T cell receptor (beta chain). The data were taken from a study of cytomegalovirus exposure and HLA in healthy donors. Measured with immunoSEQ multiplex PCR; TCRdb has only the in-frame clones, and not every one. The sample holds about 400,000 clones, about nine tenths seen once. Sequencing was done on a sample of PBMCs. This TCR came from a woman between 18 and 30 years old in good health and CMV-seronegative.

CDR3 nucleotides: TGCGCCAGCAGCCAAGCTGCAGGGGAGTATGGCTACACCTTC. Amino acids: CASSQAAGEYGYTF. The chain joins TRBV4-1 to TRBJ1-2; perhaps TRBD1 as D (6 bases). The CDR3 contains 14 residues. Germline CDR1 and CDR2: MGHRA and YSYEKL. The ends were cut back, 1 base at V and 5 bases at J, with 11 bases in the middle.